This record looks at one T cell receptor (beta chain) sequence and its context. The data were obtained in a study of regulatory T cells in long-lasting Graves disease. The germline CDR1 and CDR2 sequences are LGHNA and YSLEER. The CDR3 length is 17 residues. With V trimmed by 1 base and J by 3 bases, 8 bases remained unmatched. Time point noted: newly diagnosed GD, antithyroid drugs for less than 3 months. The TCR library was made from RNA extracted from PBMCs. An endocrinology department in Xi'an, China, supplied the patients. Libraries of TCR beta came from iRepertoire HTBI primers plus Arm-PCR of CDR3 regions. TCRdb called the multiplex PCR reads again in MiXCR, with one record for every CDR3 protein. The sample has a few hundred thousand distinct CDR3 sequences; about 11% are singletons. The data also belong to a second study, concerning T cells in Graves' hyperthyroidism and ophthalmopathy. As that study records: The study used the HTBI primer set for a first-round RT-PCR of the TCR CDR3. In blood, most of the thyroid clonotypes expanded above 0.001 were also present. Before onset, ophthalmopathy was predicted by the model a median roughly 6.4 months earlier.

The clonotype originates from a woman under 30 with Graves disease. The rearrangement joins TRBV4-3 to TRBJ2-7, with 11 bases aligning to TRBD2. Sequenced material: peripheral blood mononuclear cells (PBMCs), taken at new diagnosis, from a patient treated with antithyroid drugs. CDR3 nucleotide sequence: TGCGCCAGCAGCCAAGCTCTGAGACTAGCGGGACTCTACGAGCAGTACTTC. Translated: CASSQALRLAGLYEQYF.